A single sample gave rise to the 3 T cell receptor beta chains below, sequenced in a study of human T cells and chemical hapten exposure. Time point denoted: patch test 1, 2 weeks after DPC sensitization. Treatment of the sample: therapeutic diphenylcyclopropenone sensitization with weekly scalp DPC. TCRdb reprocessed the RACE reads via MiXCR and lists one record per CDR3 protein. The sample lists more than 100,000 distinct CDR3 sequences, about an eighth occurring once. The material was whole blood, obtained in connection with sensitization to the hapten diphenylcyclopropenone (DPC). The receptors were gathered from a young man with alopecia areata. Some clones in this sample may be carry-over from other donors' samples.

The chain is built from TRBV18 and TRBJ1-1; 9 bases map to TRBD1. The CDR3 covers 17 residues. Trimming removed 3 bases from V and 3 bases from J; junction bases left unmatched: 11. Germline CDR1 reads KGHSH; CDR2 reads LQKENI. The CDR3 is CASSPSRQGEWDTEAFF. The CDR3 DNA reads TGTGCCAGCTCACCGAGCCGACAGGGGGAATGGGACACTGAAGCTTTCTTT.

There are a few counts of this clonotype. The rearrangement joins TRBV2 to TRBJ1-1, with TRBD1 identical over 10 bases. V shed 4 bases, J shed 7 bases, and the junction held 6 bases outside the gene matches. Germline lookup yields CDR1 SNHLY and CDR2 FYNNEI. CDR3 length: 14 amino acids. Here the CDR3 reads CASSGLTGGIEAFF. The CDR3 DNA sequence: TGTGCCAGCAGTGGGCTGACAGGGGGCATTGAAGCTTTCTTT.

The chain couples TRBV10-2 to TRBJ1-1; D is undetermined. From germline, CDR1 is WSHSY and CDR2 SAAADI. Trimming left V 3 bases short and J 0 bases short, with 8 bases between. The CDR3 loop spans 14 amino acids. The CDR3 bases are TGCGCCAGCAGTGACGGACGAATGAACACTGAAGCTTTCTTT. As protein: CASSDGRMNTEAFF.